The 28 T cell receptor beta chains presented below share a single source sample, sequenced in a study of blood T cell repertoires in COVID-19. Method: immunoSEQ multiplex PCR; TCRdb's copy keeps in-frame clones and lacks some. The data hold a few hundred thousand clones, with roughly 86% observed a single time. Material for sequencing was PBMCs or T cells enriched from blood (not recorded which). The receptors were sampled from a man aged 18 to 30 with acute COVID-19.

This chain connects TRBV7-6 to TRBJ2-7, with TRBD1 matching over 12 bases. Germline V gene sequence: CDR1 SGHVS, CDR2 FNYEAQ. The CDR3 runs 16 residues. V lost 5 bases, J lost 3 bases, and 8 bases stayed unmatched. For the CDR3, the DNA is TGTGCCAGCAGCCCGGTGGGACAGGGGGCTCACTACGAGCAGTACTTC. This encodes CASSPVGQGAHYEQYF.

CDR3 in amino acids: CASSLFQGGAYEQYF. CDR3 nucleotides: TGTGCCAGCAGCCTCTTTCAGGGGGGTGCCTACGAGCAGTACTTC. The chain carries TRBV27 and TRBJ2-7; the D gene is possibly TRBD1 (7 bases). The CDR3 has 15 amino acids. The germline gives CDR1 MNHEY, CDR2 SMNVEV (reference sequence). The V end was cut by 6 bases, the J end by 2 bases, with 17 bases between.

V is TRBV30 and J is TRBJ2-3; TRBD2 might be the D (7 bases). The CDR3 is 15 amino acids. From germline, CDR1 is GTSNPN and CDR2 SVGIG (reference sequence). V lost 3 bases and J lost 3, with 16 bases in between. The CDR3 loop is CAWRGGQGSTDTQYF. The CDR3 DNA is TGTGCCTGGAGGGGGGGGCAGGGGTCAACAGATACGCAGTATTTT.

The rearrangement links TRBV3-1 (or the pseudogene TRBV3-2) to TRBJ2-5, with 9 bases identical to TRBD1. V lost 10 bases, J lost 4 bases, and 7 bases stayed unmatched. The CDR3 extends over 13 amino acids. Germline CDR1 LGHDT, CDR2 YNNKEL (reference sequence). This chain's CDR3 is CATSDRGGETQYF. In DNA form, the CDR3 reads TGTGCCACATCGGACAGGGGAGGAGAGACCCAGTACTTC.

The rearrangement joins TRBV4-1 to TRBJ1-2; D gene ambiguous. CDR3 length equals 14 residues. CDR1 MGHRA and CDR2 YSYEKL come from the germline V gene. V was shortened by 1 base and J by 4 bases, with 10 bases between the two germline ends. The DNA for the CDR3 is TGCGCCAGCAGCCAAGGATCCCTTAGCTATGGCTACACCTTC. It yields the protein CASSQGSLSYGYTF.

This clone was counted a single time. The CDR3 sequence is CASSWAGSNEKLFF. The CDR3 DNA reads as TGTGCCAGCAGCTGGGCAGGGTCAAATGAAAAACTGTTTTTT. This chain links TRBV7-8 with TRBJ1-4, with a weak D call TRBD1 (5 bases). V was pared by 4 bases and J by 5 bases, with 11 bases between. Germline CDR1 SGHVS, CDR2 FQNEAQ. This CDR3 has 14 amino acids.

The genes are TRBV7-3 and TRBJ1-1, with D possibly TRBD1 on 5 matching bases. V was clipped by 6 bases and J by 1 base, with 9 bases between them. In germline, CDR1 is SGHTA, CDR2 FQGTGA. This CDR3 spans 13 amino acids. As DNA, the CDR3 is TGTGCCAGCAGGTCTGACAGGAACACTGAAGCTTTCTTT. It is translated as CASRSDRNTEAFF.

The chain couples TRBV6-4 to TRBJ2-3; D is possibly TRBD2 (6 bases). The CDR3 covers 15 residues. V was shortened by 0 bases and J by 0 bases, with 7 bases between the two germline ends. Germline V gene lookup returns CDR1 MRHNA and CDR2 SNTAGT. CDR3 protein: CASSDSGTSTDTQYF. The CDR3 region has the DNA TGTGCCAGCAGTGACTCGGGGACTAGCACAGATACGCAGTATTTT.

The chain links TRBV7-2 to TRBJ2-1; 7 bases are a match to TRBD1. The length of the CDR3 is 17 residues. The V and J ends lost 5 bases and 8 bases, in that order; junction bases with no gene match: 18. CDR1 is SGHTA, CDR2 FQGNSA, per germline. The CDR3 DNA reads as TGTGCCAGCAGCGGGTTAGAAGGGGGCAACTTTCTCGATGAGCAGTTCTTC. Protein sequence: CASSGLEGGNFLDEQFF.

J is TRBJ1-1 and V is TRBV7-3, with 8 positions matching TRBD1. The germline CDR1 and CDR2 sequences are SGHTA and FQGTGA. The CDR3 spans 13 residues. With V trimmed by 5 bases and J by 3 bases, 2 bases remained unmatched. The CDR3 loop reads CASSKQGDTEAFF. The CDR3 DNA reads as TGTGCCAGCAGCAAACAGGGGGACACTGAAGCTTTCTTT.

In this sample, this clone turned up a few times. As DNA, the CDR3 is TGTGCCAGCAGCTCCCAGACAGGACCGAACACCGGGGAGCTGTTTTTT. Amino acid sequence: CASSSQTGPNTGELFF. This rearrangement joins TRBV7-3 to TRBJ2-2; a weak D match, TRBD1 (6 bases). CDR3 length: 16 amino acids. Trimming left V 4 bases short and J 0 bases short, with 12 bases between. Germline V gene data show CDR1 as SGHTA and CDR2 as FQGTGA.

The chain employs TRBV29-1 and TRBJ1-1, with 8 bases aligning to TRBD1. The V gene end was trimmed by 4 bases and the J gene end by 0 bases; junction bases not matched to a gene: 7. Germline-derived CDR1 and CDR2 are SQVTM and ANQGSEA. The CDR3 consists of 15 residues. The CDR3 sequence is CSVADTGGLNTEAFF. The CDR3 DNA follows: TGCAGCGTTGCTGATACAGGGGGGCTGAACACTGAAGCTTTCTTT.

The V and J genes are TRBV28 and TRBJ2-1; D is perhaps TRBD2 (7 bases). V lost 8 bases to trimming and J lost 2 bases, with 10 bases between them. The CDR3 contains 13 residues. The germline CDR1 and CDR2 sequences are MDHEN and SYDVKM. This CDR3 is CASGGGPYNEQFF. In DNA, the CDR3 is TGTGCCAGCGGGGGGGGCCCCTACAATGAGCAGTTCTTC.

The chain combines TRBV20-1 with TRBJ1-2; 8 bases agree with TRBD1. The CDR3 contains 18 residues. The germline V gene has CDR1 DFQATT and CDR2 SNEGSKA (reference sequence). The V gene end was trimmed by 3 bases and the J gene end by 6 bases; junction bases not matched to a gene: 21. The CDR3 nucleotides are TGCAGTGCTAGTGCTCCTCCACCGGACAGGGCCTACACTCATGGCTACACCTTC. Protein: CSASAPPPDRAYTHGYTF.

V usage is TRBV5-4 and J usage is TRBJ1-3, with unresolved D. There are 15 residues in the CDR3. V was pared by 5 bases and J by 0 bases, with 12 bases between. Germline assignment: CDR1 SGHNT and CDR2 YYREEE (reference sequence). The CDR3 nucleotides are TGTGCCAGCAGTCCTGACTTCTCCTCTGGAAACACCATATATTTT. Its protein is CASSPDFSSGNTIYF.

V gene TRBV19 combines with J gene TRBJ1-2; 10 nucleotides agree with TRBD1. J gave up 6 bases and V 5 bases, and 18 bases lay outside the gene matches. CDR1 is LNHDA, CDR2 SQIVND, per germline (reference sequence). This CDR3 has 18 residues. The CDR3 region is CASSFTGTGATRSNGYTF. The CDR3 DNA sequence: TGTGCCAGTAGTTTTACCGGGACAGGGGCTACAAGATCTAATGGCTACACCTTC.

CDR3 in amino acids: CANPGQGTEAFF. The CDR3 DNA follows: TGTGCCAACCCGGGACAAGGCACTGAAGCTTTCTTT. The gene calls are TRBV2 and TRBJ1-1, with D possibly TRBD1 on 6 matching bases. CDR3 length: 12 residues. Germline CDR1 SNHLY, CDR2 FYNNEI. Trimming took 10 bases from V and 4 from J, leaving 13 bases between them.

The chain uses TRBV6-1 and TRBJ2-1, with 9 bases lining up with TRBD2. Germline V gene lookup returns CDR1 MNHNS and CDR2 SASEGT. Trimming took 3 bases from V and 5 from J; bases not matched to a gene: 11. The CDR3 runs 17 residues. The chain's CDR3 is CASSDLTGTSSHNEQFF. CDR3 DNA sequence: TGTGCCAGCAGTGATCTCACCGGGACTAGCAGTCACAATGAGCAGTTCTTC.

This chain uses TRBV29-1 with TRBJ1-6; 7 nucleotides agree with TRBD1. CDR1 is SQVTM and CDR2 is ANQGSEA in the germline V gene. V lost 6 bases to trimming and J lost 7 bases; unmatched junction nucleotides: 6. There are 13 residues in the CDR3. For the CDR3, the DNA is TGCAGCGTCTCGACAGGGTCGAATTCACCCCTCCACTTT. Its protein product is CSVSTGSNSPLHF.

The chain has TRBV28 and TRBJ1-2; the D is unclear. In germline, CDR1 is MDHEN, CDR2 SYDVKM. This CDR3 is built from 16 residues. Trimming took off 5 bases at V and 3 bases at J, with 19 bases between the two ends. The CDR3 is CASSPSKGGSYYGYTF. CDR3 in DNA: TGTGCCAGCAGTCCCTCCAAGGGAGGGTCCTACTATGGCTACACCTTC.

The gene calls are TRBV28 and TRBJ2-5; TRBD2 matches at 10 bases. Germline trimming cut 3 bases from V and 1 base from J; bases unmatched to any gene: 8. The CDR3 totals 17 residues. CDR1 and CDR2 from the germline V gene are MDHEN and SYDVKM. The CDR3 here is CASSFGRTSGIQETQYF. DNA for the CDR3: TGTGCCAGCAGTTTTGGTCGGACTAGCGGTATCCAAGAGACCCAGTACTTC.

The chain uses TRBV7-2 and TRBJ1-2; no clear D gene. The CDR3 has 15 residues. The V and J ends lost 1 base and 6 bases respectively, with 15 bases between them. Germline V lookup: CDR1 SGHTA, CDR2 FQGNSA. CDR3: CASSLGRSGLDGYTF. The DNA for the CDR3 is TGTGCCAGCAGCTTAGGAAGGTCAGGCCTCGATGGCTACACCTTC.

J is TRBJ2-1 and V is TRBV11-2, with 14 bases that match TRBD2. In germline, CDR1 is SGHAT, CDR2 FQNNGV. This CDR3 spans 18 amino acids. V shed 4 bases, J shed 6 bases, and the junction held 11 bases outside the gene matches. The CDR3 nucleotides are TGTGCCAGCAGCTCACCCAGGACTAGCGGGAGGAAAATCAATGAGCAGTTCTTC. This codes for CASSSPRTSGRKINEQFF.

This clone has only one observation. This chain's CDR3 is CASRRTGQNEQYF. CDR3 coding DNA: TGTGCCAGCAGGCGGACAGGGCAAAACGAGCAGTACTTC. The gene calls are TRBV27 and TRBJ2-7; 8 bases map to TRBD1. After removal of 6 bases from V and 5 bases from J, the junction contained 6 bases not matched to a gene. CDR1 and CDR2 from the germline V gene are MNHEY and SMNVEV (reference sequence). This CDR3 comprises 13 residues.

In its sample, this clone was seen a few times. The gene calls are TRBV29-1 and TRBJ2-7, with D possibly being TRBD2 (5 bases). This CDR3 is built from 12 residues. V lost 4 bases to trimming and J lost 7 bases, with 14 bases between them. Per germline, CDR1 SQVTM and CDR2 ANQGSEA. The CDR3 DNA is TGCAGCGTTGCGGTACTGCCGGGGGAGCAGTACTTC. Its translation is CSVAVLPGEQYF.

This chain links TRBV18 with TRBJ1-4, with 7 bases lining up with TRBD1. The length of the CDR3 is 15 residues. The germline gives CDR1 KGHSH, CDR2 LQKENI. V lost 4 bases to trimming and J lost 0 bases; unmatched junction nucleotides: 2. This CDR3 is CASSRDRPTNEKLFF. The CDR3 bases are TGTGCCAGCTCACGGGACAGACCAACTAATGAAAAACTGTTTTTT.

This chain uses TRBV10-2 with TRBJ2-7; 10 bases line up with TRBD2. Germline CDR1 reads WSHSY; CDR2 reads SAAADI. V lost 7 bases, J lost 4 bases, and 7 bases stayed unmatched. This CDR3 comprises 14 residues. CDR3 DNA: TGCGCCAGCAACAGCGGACTAGCGGCATACGAGCAGTACTTC. Its translation: CASNSGLAAYEQYF.

This clone was seen a few times. The genes are TRBV24-1 and TRBJ2-2; weak D call: TRBD2 (5 bases). Trimming took off 3 bases at V and 5 bases at J, with 9 bases between the two ends. The germline gives CDR1 KGHDR, CDR2 SFDVKD. The CDR3 loop spans 14 amino acids. This CDR3 is CATSDEGHTGELFF. Written as DNA, the CDR3 is TGTGCCACCAGTGATGAGGGCCATACCGGGGAGCTGTTTTTT.